The clone carrying this T cell receptor beta chain was recorded only once. The data originate from a study of blood T cell repertoires in COVID-19. Living in 24 US areas, the participants were between roughly 18 and 89 years of age. Participant-given clinical history determined each cohort assignment. The recovered donors of Cohort 3 showed two negative PCRs, clearance, or symptom resolution. CDR3 length: 16 amino acids. The V gene's germline CDR1 is LGHNA and CDR2 YSLEER. Germline trimming cut 3 bases from V and 2 bases from J; bases unmatched to any gene: 10. How the authors handled the data: Estimation of nucleated cell counts was performed using reference gene primer amplification. The data were produced by immunoSEQ multiplex PCR, yet TCRdb's version contains in-frame clones alone and is incomplete. V and J calls plus clone size are reproduced from that table; the DNA served to infer D and trimming. The data show approximately 320,000 clones, 87% seen once.

The TCR comes from a woman under 30 who had recovered from COVID-19. The sample taken for sequencing was PBMCs or T cells enriched from blood (not recorded which). The rearrangement joins TRBV4-3 to TRBJ2-7; 7 bases line up with TRBD1. Here the CDR3 DNA reads TGCGCCAGCAGCCAGACAACAGGGGCGCTGGCCTACGAGCAGTACTTC. Translation gives CASSQTTGALAYEQYF.